This TCR beta chain was identified in a study of T cell responses to AZD1222 COVID-19 vaccine. TCRdb's table, derived via immunoSEQ multiplex PCR, lists solely in-frame clones and lacks some. The data hold about 120,000 clones, with approximately 94% observed a single time. Between the trimmed V and J ends, which lost 3 bases and 0 bases, there was a span of 9 bases. This CDR3 has 15 residues. The sequence was obtained from an adult who received the AZD1222 COVID-19 vaccine. The specimen comprised peripheral blood, sampled 28 days after the second AZD1222 dose. The gene calls are TRBV23-1 and TRBJ1-5, with no clear D. TRBV23-1 counts as an open reading frame of uncertain function. CDR3 in amino acids: CASSHSDLSNQPQHF. CDR3 nucleotide sequence: TGCGCCAGCAGTCACTCGGACCTTAGCAATCAGCCCCAGCATTTT.